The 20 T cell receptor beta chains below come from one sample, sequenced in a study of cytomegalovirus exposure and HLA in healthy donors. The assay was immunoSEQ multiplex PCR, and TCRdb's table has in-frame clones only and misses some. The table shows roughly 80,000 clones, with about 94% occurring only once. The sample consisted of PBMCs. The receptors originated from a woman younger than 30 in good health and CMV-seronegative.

DNA of the CDR3: TGTGCCAGCAGCCAAGGGGGTCTTGGGCAGCCCCAGCATTTT. Translation: CASSQGGLGQPQHF. J is TRBJ1-5 and V is TRBV7-2; tentative D call: TRBD1 (6 bases). V lost 5 bases, J lost 7 bases, and 15 bases lay in between. The CDR3 is 14 residues long. Germline CDR1 is SGHTA and CDR2 is FQGNSA.

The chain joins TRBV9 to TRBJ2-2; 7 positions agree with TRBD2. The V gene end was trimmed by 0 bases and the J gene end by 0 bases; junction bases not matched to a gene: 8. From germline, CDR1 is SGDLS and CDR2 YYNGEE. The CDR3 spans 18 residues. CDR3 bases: TGTGCCAGCAGCGTAGGGCTAGCGGAGAATCCGAACACCGGGGAGCTGTTTTTT. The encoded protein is CASSVGLAENPNTGELFF.

The DNA for the CDR3 is TGCGCCAGCAGAACTGACTCGCCCTTGGGGACCCAGTACTTC. This encodes CASRTDSPLGTQYF. The chain has TRBV5-1 and TRBJ2-5; D is unclear. The V gene lost 5 bases and the J gene lost 7 bases, with 18 bases spanning the gap. The CDR3 covers 14 residues. From germline, CDR1 is SGHRS and CDR2 YFSETQ. Full variable domain (rest looked up from reference TRBV5-1 and TRBJ2-5): KAGVTQTPRYLIKTRGQQVTLSCSPISGHRSVSWYQQTPGQGLQFLFEYFSETQRNKGNFPGRFSGRQFSNSRSEMNVSTLELGDSALYLCASRTDSPLGTQYFGPGTRLLVL.

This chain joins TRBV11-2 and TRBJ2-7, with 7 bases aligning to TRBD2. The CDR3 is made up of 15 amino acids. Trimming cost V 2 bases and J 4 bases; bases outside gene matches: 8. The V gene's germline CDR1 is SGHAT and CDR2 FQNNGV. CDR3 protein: CASSLPRTSMYEQYF. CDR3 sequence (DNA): TGTGCCAGCAGCTTACCGCGGACTAGTATGTACGAGCAGTACTTC.

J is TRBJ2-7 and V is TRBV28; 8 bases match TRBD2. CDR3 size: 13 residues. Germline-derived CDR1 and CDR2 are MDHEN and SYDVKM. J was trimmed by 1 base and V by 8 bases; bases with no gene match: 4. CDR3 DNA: TGTGCCAGCGGAAGCGGGAGTTCCTACGAGCAGTACTTC. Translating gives CASGSGSSYEQYF.

CDR3 residues: CASSPLSGNQPQHF. The CDR3 DNA sequence: TGTGCCAGCAGTCCCCTCTCGGGCAATCAGCCCCAGCATTTT. This chain links TRBV6-5 with TRBJ1-5; no clear D. CDR1 is MNHEY and CDR2 is SVGAGI in the germline V gene. The V gene lost 5 bases and the J gene lost 2 bases, with 10 bases spanning the gap. The CDR3 has 14 amino acids.

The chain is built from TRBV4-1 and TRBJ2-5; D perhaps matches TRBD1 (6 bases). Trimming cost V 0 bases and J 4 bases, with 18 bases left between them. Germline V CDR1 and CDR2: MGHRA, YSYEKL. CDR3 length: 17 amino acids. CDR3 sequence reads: CASSQDPGASSRETQYF. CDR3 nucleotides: TGCGCCAGCAGCCAAGATCCAGGGGCCTCGTCGAGAGAGACCCAGTACTTC.

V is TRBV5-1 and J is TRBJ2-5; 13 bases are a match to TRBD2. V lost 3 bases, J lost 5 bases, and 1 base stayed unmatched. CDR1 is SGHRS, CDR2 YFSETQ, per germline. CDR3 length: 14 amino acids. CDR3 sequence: CASSWGLAGETQYF. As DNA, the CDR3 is TGCGCCAGCAGCTGGGGACTAGCGGGGGAGACCCAGTACTTC.

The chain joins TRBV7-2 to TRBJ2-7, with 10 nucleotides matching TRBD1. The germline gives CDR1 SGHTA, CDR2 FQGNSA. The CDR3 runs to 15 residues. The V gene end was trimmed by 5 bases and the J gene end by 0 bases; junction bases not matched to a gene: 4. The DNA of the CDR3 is TGTGCCAGCAGCCCGGGACAGGGGTCCTCCTACGAGCAGTACTTC. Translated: CASSPGQGSSYEQYF.

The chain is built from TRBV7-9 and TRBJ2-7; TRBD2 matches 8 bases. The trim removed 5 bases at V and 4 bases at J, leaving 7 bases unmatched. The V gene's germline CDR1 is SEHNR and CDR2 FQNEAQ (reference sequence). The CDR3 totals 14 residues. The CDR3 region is CASSASGTRYEQYF. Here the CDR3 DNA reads TGTGCCAGCAGCGCCAGCGGGACTAGGTACGAGCAGTACTTC. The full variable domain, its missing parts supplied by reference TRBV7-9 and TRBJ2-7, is DTGVSQNPRHKITKRGQNVTFRCDPISEHNRLYWYRQTLGQGPEFLTYFQNEAQLEKSRLLSDRFSAERPKGSFSTLEIQRTEQGDSAMYLCASSASGTRYEQYFGPGTRLTVT.

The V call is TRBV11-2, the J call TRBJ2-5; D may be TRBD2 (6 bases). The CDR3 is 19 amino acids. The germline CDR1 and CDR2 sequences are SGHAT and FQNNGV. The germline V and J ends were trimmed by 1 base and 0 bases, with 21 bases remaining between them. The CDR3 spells CASSLGSWRAGTYQETQYF. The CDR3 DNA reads TGTGCCAGCAGCTTAGGGTCTTGGAGGGCAGGGACGTACCAAGAGACCCAGTACTTC.

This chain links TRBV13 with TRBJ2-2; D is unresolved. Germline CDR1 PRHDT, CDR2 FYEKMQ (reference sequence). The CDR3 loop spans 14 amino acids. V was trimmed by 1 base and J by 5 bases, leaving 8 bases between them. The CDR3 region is CASSLVQTTGELFF. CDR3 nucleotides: TGTGCCAGCAGCTTAGTTCAGACTACCGGGGAGCTGTTTTTT.

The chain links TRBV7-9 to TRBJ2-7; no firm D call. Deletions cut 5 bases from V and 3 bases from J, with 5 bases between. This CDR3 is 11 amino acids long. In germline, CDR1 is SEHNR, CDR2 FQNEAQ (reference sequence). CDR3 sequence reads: CASSVNYEQYF. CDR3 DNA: TGTGCCAGCAGCGTAAACTACGAGCAGTACTTC. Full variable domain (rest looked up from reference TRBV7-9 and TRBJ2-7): DTGVSQNPRHKITKRGQNVTFRCDPISEHNRLYWYRQTLGQGPEFLTYFQNEAQLEKSRLLSDRFSAERPKGSFSTLEIQRTEQGDSAMYLCASSVNYEQYFGPGTRLTVT.

The CDR3 region is CASSPTPRGLAGPNEQFF. Here the CDR3 DNA reads TGTGCCAGCAGTCCCACCCCCCGTGGGCTAGCGGGGCCCAATGAGCAGTTCTTC. V is TRBV6-4 and J is TRBJ2-1; 9 bases line up with TRBD2. The germline V gene has CDR1 MRHNA and CDR2 SNTAGT. This CDR3 contains 18 residues. Trimming at V came to 5 bases and at J to 6 bases, leaving 17 bases not matched to a gene.

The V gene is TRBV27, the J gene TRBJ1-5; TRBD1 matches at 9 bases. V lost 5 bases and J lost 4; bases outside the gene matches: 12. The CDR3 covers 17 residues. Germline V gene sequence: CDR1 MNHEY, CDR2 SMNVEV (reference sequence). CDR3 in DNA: TGTGCCAGCAGTGGGAAGCCCCCGGGACAGGGTAATCAGCCCCAGCATTTT. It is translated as CASSGKPPGQGNQPQHF.

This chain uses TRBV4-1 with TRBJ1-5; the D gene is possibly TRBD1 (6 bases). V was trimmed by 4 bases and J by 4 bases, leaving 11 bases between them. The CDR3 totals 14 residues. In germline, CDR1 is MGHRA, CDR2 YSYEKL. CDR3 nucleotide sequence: TGCGCCAGCAGCCTCGTGCAGGGGAATCAGCCCCAGCATTTT. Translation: CASSLVQGNQPQHF.

As DNA, the CDR3 is TGTGCCAGCAGCCCTAACCGGGGAGTAGGCTCCTACGAGCAGTACTTC. This gives the protein CASSPNRGVGSYEQYF. The rearrangement links TRBV11-2 to TRBJ2-7; D possibly corresponds to TRBD2 (5 bases). The CDR3 spans 16 residues. V dropped 5 bases and J dropped 0 bases, with 17 bases sitting between them. The V gene's germline CDR1 is SGHAT and CDR2 FQNNGV.

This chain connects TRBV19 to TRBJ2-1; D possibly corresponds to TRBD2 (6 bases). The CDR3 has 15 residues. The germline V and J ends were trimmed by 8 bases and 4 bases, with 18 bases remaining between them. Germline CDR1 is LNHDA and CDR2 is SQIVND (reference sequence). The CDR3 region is CASSPMAGPYNEQFF. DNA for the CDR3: TGTGCCAGTTCTCCGATGGCGGGACCATACAATGAGCAGTTCTTC. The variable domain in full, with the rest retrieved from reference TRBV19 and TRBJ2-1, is DGGITQSPKYLFRKEGQNVTLSCEQNLNHDAMYWYRQDPGQGLRLIYYSQIVNDFQKGDIAEGYSVSREKKESFPLTVTSAQKNPTAFYLCASSPMAGPYNEQFFGPGTRLTVL.

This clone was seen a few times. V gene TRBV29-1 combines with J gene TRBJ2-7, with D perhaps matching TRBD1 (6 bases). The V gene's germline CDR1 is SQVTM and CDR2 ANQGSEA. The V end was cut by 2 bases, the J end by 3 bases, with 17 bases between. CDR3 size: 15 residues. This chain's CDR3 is CSVEFTGMGYYEQYF. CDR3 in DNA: TGCAGCGTTGAATTTACAGGGATGGGGTACTACGAGCAGTACTTC.

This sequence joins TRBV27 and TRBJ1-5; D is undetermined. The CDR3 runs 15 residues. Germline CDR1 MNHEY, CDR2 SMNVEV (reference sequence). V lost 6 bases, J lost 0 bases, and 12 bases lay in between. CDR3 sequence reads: CASREDPNSNQPQHF. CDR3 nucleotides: TGTGCCAGCAGGGAGGACCCCAATAGCAATCAGCCCCAGCATTTT.